The entry below gives a single T cell receptor beta chain sequence along with its context. The data were taken from a study of blood T cell repertoires in COVID-19. TCRdb's copy holds only in-frame clones and misses some; the assay was immunoSEQ multiplex PCR. This sample yields over 200,000 clones, of which roughly 90% are seen a single time; 2.7% belongs to the top ten. The germline V gene has CDR1 SGHRS and CDR2 YFSETQ. The CDR3 sequence is 16 residues long. Trimming at V came to 3 bases and at J to 5 bases, leaving 7 bases not matched to a gene. The V gene is TRBV5-1, the J gene TRBJ2-1; TRBD2 aligns across 11 bases. The sample was peripheral blood. This TCR derives from a woman aged 55-70 years with acute or convalescent COVID-19. The CDR3 spells CASSSLLAGANNEQFF. The CDR3 DNA reads as TGCGCCAGCAGCTCCCTACTAGCGGGGGCCAACAATGAGCAGTTCTTC.